This note documents a single T cell receptor beta chain sequence. The data originate from a study of control samples from healthy donors and cancer patients. Sequencing used immunoSEQ multiplex PCR; TCRdb keeps in-frame clones, though not all of them. The sample has 90,000 to 150,000 clones, 89% seen once; the top ten hold around 40%. The junction had 7 bases not matched to a gene; V was cut back by 1 base and J by 7 bases. Germline CDR1 reads WSHSY; CDR2 reads SAAADI. This CDR3 is built from 15 residues. The chain couples TRBV10-2 to TRBJ1-2; 9 bases match TRBD1. Sequencing was done on a sample of blood. This receptor was obtained from a man aged 45-60 years in good health. CDR3 sequence (DNA): TGCGCCAGCAGTGAGTGGGGGACAGGGAGGAGTGGCTACACCTTC. This sequence encodes CASSEWGTGRSGYTF.